This T cell receptor (beta chain) emerged from a study of cytomegalovirus exposure and HLA in healthy donors. The CDR3 consists of 13 residues. Trimming at V came to 2 bases and at J to 5 bases, leaving 0 bases not matched to a gene. The germline gives CDR1 SGDLS, CDR2 YYNGEE. It was with 60 Vbeta and 13 Jbeta primers that the PCR ran. Repertoires were generated with immunoSEQ multiplex PCR, while TCRdb's copy carries only in-frame clones and drops some. The table records 120,000 or so clones, about 68% of them present only once. This sequence originates from a woman between 50 and 59 years old in good health and CMV-seropositive. This chain joins TRBV9 and TRBJ1-5, with TRBD1 matching over 8 bases. The specimen sequenced was PBMCs. The DNA of the CDR3 is TGTGCCAGCAGCGTGACAGGGGATCAGCCCCAGCATTTT. As protein: CASSVTGDQPQHF.